Here is one TCR beta chain with its context. The CDR3 runs to 14 residues. Germline V gene sequence: CDR1 SGHRS, CDR2 YFSETQ. V trimming: 4 bases; J trimming: 5 bases; junction bases outside the gene matches: 6. For each subset, genomic DNA was distributed in equal portions over several immunoSEQ plates. TCRdb keeps only in-frame clones here, not all; method: immunoSEQ multiplex PCR. The sample carries roughly 2.2 million clones, over 85% recorded once. Splitting of CD4+ cells produced CD45RA+ naive and CD45RA-negative memory subsets. These data are taken from a study of shared clonotypes between healthy human individuals.

This chain connects TRBV5-1 to TRBJ2-5; 9 bases are a match to TRBD1. The sequenced sample was naive CD4+ T cells from PBMCs. Subset meaning: CD45RA+ positively selected. The sequence was collected from a man aged 18-30 years in good health. Some clones in this sample may be carry-over from other donors' samples. CDR3: CASSPQGALETQYF. The CDR3 DNA reads as TGCGCCAGCAGCCCACAGGGGGCGTTGGAGACCCAGTACTTC.